This T cell receptor (beta chain) was found in a study of Graves' ophthalmopathy and Graves' hyperthyroidism. RNA transcripts yielded amplified TCR beta CDR3 regions. An opening RT-PCR round employed HTBI primers and preceded a second-round multiplex PCR. TCRdb re-analysed the multiplex PCR reads in MiXCR, keeping a single row per CDR3 protein. The sample includes more than 550,000 distinct CDR3 sequences, over 40% of them seen just once. V was trimmed by 5 bases and J by 5 bases, leaving 15 bases between them. The CDR3 extends over 14 amino acids. Looked up from germline, CDR1 is LNHDA and CDR2 is SQIVND (reference sequence). This clonotype was recorded many times.

The sequenced sample consisted of peripheral blood. The receptor was derived from an adult man with Graves' ophthalmopathy. This chain uses TRBV19 with TRBJ2-5, with a tentative D call TRBD1 (6 bases). CDR3 residues: CASSGGAQGETQYF. The CDR3 DNA reads TGTGCCAGTAGTGGTGGGGCGCAGGGGGAGACCCAGTACTTC.